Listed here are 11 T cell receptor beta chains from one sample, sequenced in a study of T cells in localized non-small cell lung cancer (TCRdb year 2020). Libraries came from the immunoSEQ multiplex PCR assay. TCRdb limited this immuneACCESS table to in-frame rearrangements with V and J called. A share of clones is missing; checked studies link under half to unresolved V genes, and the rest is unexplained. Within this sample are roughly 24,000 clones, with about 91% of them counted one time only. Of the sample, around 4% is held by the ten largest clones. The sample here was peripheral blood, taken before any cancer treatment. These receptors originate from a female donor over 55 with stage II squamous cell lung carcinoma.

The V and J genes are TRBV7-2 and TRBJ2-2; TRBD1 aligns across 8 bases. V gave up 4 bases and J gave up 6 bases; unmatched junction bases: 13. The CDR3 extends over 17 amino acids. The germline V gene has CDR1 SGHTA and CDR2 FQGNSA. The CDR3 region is CASSSSGQGWRAGELFF. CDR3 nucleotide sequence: TGTGCCAGCAGCTCGTCCGGACAGGGATGGCGGGCCGGGGAGCTGTTTTTT.

Here the CDR3 DNA reads TGCGCCAGCAGCTCGGGGACTAGCGGGAGGAGTGGAGAGACCCAGTACTTC. Protein product: CASSSGTSGRSGETQYF. The genes are TRBV5-1 and TRBJ2-5; 15 nucleotides agree with TRBD2. Trimming cost V 3 bases and J 4 bases; bases outside gene matches: 7. The CDR3 length is 17 residues. The germline V gene has CDR1 SGHRS and CDR2 YFSETQ.

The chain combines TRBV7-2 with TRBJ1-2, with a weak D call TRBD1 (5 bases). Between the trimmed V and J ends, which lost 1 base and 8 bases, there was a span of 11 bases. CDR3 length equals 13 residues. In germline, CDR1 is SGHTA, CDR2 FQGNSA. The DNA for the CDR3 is TGTGCCAGCAGCTTAGGCGGGGGTTGGGGCTACACCTTC. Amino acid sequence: CASSLGGGWGYTF.

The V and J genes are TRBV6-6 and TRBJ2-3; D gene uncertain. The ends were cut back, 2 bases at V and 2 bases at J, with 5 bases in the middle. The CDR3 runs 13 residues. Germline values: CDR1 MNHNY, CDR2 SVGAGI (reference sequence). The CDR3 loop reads CASSYPDTDTQYF. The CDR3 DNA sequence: TGTGCCAGCAGTTACCCCGACACAGATACGCAGTATTTT.

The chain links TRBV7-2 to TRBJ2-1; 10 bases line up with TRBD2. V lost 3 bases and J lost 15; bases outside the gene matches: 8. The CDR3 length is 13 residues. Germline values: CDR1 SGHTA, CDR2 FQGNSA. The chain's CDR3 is CASSFERGGLMFF. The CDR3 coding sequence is TGTGCCAGCAGCTTTGAGCGGGGGGGCTTAATGTTCTTC.

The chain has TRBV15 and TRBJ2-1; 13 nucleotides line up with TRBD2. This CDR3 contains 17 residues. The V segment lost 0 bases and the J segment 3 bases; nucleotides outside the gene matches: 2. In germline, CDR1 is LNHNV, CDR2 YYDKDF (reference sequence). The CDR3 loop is CATSRDRTSGGYNEQFF. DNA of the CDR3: TGTGCCACCAGCAGAGATCGGACTAGCGGGGGCTACAATGAGCAGTTCTTC.

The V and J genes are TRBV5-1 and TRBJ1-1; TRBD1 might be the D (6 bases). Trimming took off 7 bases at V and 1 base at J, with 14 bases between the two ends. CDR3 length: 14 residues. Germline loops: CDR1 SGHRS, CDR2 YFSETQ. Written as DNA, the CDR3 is TGCGCCAGCCGTTCAAGACAGGAGAACACTGAAGCTTTCTTT. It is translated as CASRSRQENTEAFF.

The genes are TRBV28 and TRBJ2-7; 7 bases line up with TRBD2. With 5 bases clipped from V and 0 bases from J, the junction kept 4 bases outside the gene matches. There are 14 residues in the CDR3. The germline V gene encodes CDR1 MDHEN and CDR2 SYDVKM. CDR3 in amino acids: CASSRAGSSYEQYF. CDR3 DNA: TGTGCCAGCAGTCGAGCGGGGAGCTCCTACGAGCAGTACTTC.

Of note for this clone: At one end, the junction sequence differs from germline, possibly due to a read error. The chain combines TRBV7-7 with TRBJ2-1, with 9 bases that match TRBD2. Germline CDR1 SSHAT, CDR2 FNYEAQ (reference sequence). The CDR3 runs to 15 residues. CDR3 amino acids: CASSRRLAEYNEQFF. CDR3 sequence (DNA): TGTGCTAGCAGCCGACGACTAGCGGAGTACAATGAGCAGTTCTTC. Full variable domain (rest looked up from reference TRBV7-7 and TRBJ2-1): GAGVSQSPRYKVTKRGQDVTLRCDPISSHATLYWYQQALGQGPEFLTYFNYEAQPDKSGLPSDRFSAERPEGSISTLTIQRTEQRDSAMYRCASSRRLAEYNEQFFGPGTRLTVL.

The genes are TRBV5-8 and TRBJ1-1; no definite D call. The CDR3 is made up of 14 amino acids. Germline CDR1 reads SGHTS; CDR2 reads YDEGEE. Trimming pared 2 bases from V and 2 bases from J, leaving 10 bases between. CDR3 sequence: CASSFSAGNTEAFF. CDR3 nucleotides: TGTGCCAGCAGCTTCTCGGCAGGAAACACTGAAGCTTTCTTT.

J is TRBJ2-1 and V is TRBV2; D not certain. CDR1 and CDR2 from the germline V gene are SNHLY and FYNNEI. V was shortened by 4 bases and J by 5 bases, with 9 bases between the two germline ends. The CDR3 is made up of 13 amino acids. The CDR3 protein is CASSATSNNEQFF. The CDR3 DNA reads TGTGCCAGCAGTGCGACGAGTAACAATGAGCAGTTCTTC.